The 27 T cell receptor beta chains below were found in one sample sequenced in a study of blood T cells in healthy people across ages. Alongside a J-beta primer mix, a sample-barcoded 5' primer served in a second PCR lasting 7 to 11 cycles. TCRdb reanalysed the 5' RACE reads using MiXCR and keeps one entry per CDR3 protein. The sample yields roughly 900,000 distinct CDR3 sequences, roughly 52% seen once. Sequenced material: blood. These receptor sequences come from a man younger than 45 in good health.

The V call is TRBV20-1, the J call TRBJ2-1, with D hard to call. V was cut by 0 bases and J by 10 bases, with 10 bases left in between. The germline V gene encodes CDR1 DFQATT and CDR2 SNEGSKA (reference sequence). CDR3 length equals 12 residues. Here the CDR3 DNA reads TGCAGTGCTAGAGAGGATCCGAAGGAGCAGTTCTTC. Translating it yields CSAREDPKEQFF.

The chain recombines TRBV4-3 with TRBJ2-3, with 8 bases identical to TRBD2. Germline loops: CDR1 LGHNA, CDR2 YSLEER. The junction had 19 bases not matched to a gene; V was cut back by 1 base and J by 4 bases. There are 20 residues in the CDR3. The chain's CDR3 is CASSQGRSTWTSRVPDTQYF. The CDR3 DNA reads TGCGCCAGCAGCCAAGGAAGGAGTACGTGGACTAGCCGGGTGCCAGATACGCAGTATTTT.

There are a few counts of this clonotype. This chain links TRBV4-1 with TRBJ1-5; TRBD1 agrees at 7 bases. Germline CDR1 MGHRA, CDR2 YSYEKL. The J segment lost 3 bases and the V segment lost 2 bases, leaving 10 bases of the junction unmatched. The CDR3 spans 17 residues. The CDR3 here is CASSQKPQGPDNQPQHF. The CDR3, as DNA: TGCGCCAGCAGCCAAAAACCACAGGGGCCGGACAATCAGCCCCAGCATTTT.

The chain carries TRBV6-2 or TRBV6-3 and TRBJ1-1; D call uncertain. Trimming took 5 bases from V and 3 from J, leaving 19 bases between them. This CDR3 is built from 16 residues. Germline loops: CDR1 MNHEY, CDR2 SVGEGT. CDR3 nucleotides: TGTGCCAGCAGTCCCGACCCCTCCGCCTGGCACACTGAAGCTTTCTTT. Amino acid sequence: CASSPDPSAWHTEAFF.

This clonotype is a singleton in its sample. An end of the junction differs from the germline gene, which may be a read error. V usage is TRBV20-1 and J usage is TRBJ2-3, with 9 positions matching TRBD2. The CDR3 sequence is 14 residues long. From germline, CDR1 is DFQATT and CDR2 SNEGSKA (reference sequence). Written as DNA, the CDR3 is TGCAGTGCTAGCAGCGGGGGGTTCACAGATACGCTGTATTTT. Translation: CSASSGGFTDTLYF.

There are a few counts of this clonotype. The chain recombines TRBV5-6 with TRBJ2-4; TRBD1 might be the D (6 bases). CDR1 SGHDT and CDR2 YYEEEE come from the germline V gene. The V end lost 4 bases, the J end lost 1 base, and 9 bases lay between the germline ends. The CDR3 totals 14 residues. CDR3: CASSADRAKNIQYF. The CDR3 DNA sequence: TGTGCCAGCAGCGCTGACAGGGCCAAAAACATTCAGTACTTC.

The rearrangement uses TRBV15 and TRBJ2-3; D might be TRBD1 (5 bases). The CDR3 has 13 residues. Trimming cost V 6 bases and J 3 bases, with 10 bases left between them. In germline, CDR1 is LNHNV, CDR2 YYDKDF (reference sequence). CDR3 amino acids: CATRQPGTDTQYF. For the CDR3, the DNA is TGTGCCACCAGACAACCAGGGACAGATACGCAGTATTTT.

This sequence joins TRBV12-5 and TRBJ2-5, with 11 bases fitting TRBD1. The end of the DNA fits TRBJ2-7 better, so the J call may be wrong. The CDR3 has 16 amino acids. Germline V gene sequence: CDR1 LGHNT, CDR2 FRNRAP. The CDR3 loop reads CASGLVLGQGAFEQYF. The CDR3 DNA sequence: TGTGCTAGTGGTTTGGTACTAGGACAGGGGGCCTTCGAGCAGTACTTC.

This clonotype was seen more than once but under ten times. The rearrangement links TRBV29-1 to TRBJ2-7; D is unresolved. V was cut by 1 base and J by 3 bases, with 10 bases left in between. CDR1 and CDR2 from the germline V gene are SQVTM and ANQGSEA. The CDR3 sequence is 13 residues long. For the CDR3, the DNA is TGCAGCGTTGAAGCCGGGTACTACTACGAGCAGTACTTC. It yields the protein CSVEAGYYYEQYF.

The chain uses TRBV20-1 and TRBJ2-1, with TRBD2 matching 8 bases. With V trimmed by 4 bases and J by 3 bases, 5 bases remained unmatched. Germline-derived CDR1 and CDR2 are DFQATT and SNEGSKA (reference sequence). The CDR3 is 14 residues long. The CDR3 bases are TGCAGTGCTACCTCTAGCGGGTTCTACAATGAGCAGTTCTTC. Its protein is CSATSSGFYNEQFF.

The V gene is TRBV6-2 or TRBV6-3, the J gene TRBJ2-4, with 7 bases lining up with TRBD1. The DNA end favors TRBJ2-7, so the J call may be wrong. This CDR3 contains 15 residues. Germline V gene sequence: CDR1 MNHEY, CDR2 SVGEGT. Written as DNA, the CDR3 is TGTGCCAGCAGCCCCCTCCATACAGGGGATGACGAGCAGTACTTC. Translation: CASSPLHTGDDEQYF.

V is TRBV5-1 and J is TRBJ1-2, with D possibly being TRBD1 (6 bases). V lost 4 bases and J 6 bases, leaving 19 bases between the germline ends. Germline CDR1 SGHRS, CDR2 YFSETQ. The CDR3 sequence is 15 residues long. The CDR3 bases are TGCGCCAGCAGCCCGAGCCCGGACAGCATGGATGGCTACACCTTC. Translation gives CASSPSPDSMDGYTF.

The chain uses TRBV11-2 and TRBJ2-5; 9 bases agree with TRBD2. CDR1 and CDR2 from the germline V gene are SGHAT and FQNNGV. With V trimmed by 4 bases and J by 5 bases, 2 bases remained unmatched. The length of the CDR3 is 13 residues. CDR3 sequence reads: CASSSGTSETQYF. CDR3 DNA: TGTGCCAGCAGCTCCGGGACTAGCGAGACCCAGTACTTC.

DNA for the CDR3: TGCGCCAGCAGCTTACAGAGATCCCAAGAGACCCAGTACTTC. Translated: CASSLQRSQETQYF. The chain is built from TRBV5-1 and TRBJ2-5, with D hard to call. The germline V gene has CDR1 SGHRS and CDR2 YFSETQ. The germline V and J ends were trimmed by 2 bases and 1 base, with 9 bases remaining between them. The CDR3 has 14 amino acids. The entire variable domain, with the rest obtained from reference TRBV5-1 and TRBJ2-5, is as follows: KAGVTQTPRYLIKTRGQQVTLSCSPISGHRSVSWYQQTPGQGLQFLFEYFSETQRNKGNFPGRFSGRQFSNSRSEMNVSTLELGDSALYLCASSLQRSQETQYFGPGTRLLVL.

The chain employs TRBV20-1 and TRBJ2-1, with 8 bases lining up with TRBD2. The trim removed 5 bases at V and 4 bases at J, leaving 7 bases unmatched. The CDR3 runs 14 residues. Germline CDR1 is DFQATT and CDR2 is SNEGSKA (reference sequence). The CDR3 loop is CSAPGVAGYNEQFF. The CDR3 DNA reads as TGCAGTGCTCCCGGGGTAGCGGGATACAATGAGCAGTTCTTC.

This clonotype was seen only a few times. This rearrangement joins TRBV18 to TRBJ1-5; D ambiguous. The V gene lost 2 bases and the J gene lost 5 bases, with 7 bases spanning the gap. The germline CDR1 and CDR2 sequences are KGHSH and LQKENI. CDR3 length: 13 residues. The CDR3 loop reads CASSPEFDQPQHF. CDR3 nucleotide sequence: TGTGCCAGCTCACCAGAGTTCGATCAGCCCCAGCATTTT.

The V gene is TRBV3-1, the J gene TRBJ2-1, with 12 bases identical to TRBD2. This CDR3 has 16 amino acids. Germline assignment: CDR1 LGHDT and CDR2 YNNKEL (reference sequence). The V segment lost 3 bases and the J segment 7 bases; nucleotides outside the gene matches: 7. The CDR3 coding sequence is TGTGCCAGCAGCCACCCACGACTAGCGGGAGAGAATGAGCAGTTCTTC. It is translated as CASSHPRLAGENEQFF.

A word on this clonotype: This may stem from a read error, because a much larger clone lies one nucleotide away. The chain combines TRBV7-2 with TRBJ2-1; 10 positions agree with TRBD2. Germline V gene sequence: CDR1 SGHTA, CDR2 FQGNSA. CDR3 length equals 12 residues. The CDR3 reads CASSLSGTSESF. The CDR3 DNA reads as TGTGCCAGCAGCTTATCCGGGACTAGCGAGTCCTTC.

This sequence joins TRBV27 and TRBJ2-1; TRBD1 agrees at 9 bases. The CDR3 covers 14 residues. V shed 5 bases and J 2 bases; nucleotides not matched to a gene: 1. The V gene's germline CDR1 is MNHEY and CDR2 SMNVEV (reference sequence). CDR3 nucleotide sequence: TGTGCCAGCAGTGGGACAGGGCCCTACAATGAGCAGTTCTTC. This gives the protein CASSGTGPYNEQFF.

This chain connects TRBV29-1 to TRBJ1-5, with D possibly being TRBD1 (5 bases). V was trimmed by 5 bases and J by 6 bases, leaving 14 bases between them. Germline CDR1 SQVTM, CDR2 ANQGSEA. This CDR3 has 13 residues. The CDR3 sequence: CSVSQGYRQPQHF. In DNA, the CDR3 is TGCAGCGTTTCGCAGGGTTATCGTCAGCCCCAGCATTTT.

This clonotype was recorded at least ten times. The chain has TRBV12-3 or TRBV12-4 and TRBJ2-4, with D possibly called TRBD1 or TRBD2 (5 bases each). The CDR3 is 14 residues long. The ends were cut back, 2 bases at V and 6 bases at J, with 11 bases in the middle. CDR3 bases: TGTGCCAGCAGTTTAAATTCGGGACCAAACATTCAGTACTTC. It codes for CASSLNSGPNIQYF.

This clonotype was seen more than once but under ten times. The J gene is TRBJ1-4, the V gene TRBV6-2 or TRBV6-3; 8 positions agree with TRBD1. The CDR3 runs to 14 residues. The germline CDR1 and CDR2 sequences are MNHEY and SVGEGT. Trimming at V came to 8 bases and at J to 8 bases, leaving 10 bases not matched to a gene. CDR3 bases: TGTGCCAGCGGGGCCGGGACAGGCCTCGAAAAACTGTTTTTT. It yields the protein CASGAGTGLEKLFF.

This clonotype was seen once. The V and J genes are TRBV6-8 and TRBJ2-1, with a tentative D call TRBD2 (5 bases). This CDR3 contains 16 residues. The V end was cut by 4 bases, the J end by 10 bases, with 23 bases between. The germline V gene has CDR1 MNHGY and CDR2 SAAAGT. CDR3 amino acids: CASSWKLVERTYEQFF. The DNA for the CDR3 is TGTGCCAGCAGTTGGAAGCTCGTGGAGCGGACCTACGAGCAGTTCTTC.

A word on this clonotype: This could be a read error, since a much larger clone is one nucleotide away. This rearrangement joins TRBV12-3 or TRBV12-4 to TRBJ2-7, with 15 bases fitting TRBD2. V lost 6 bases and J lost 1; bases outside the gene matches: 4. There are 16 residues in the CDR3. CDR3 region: CASRPGLAGGSYEQYF. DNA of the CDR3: TGTGCCAGCAGGCCGGGACTAGCGGGGGGATCCTACGAGCAGTACTTC.

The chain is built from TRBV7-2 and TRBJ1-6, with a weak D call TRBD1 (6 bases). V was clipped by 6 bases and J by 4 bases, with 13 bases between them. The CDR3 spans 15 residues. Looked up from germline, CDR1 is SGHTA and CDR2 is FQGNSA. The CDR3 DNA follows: TGTGCCAGCAGTGGAGTCCAGGGGTATAATTCACCCCTCCACTTT. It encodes CASSGVQGYNSPLHF.

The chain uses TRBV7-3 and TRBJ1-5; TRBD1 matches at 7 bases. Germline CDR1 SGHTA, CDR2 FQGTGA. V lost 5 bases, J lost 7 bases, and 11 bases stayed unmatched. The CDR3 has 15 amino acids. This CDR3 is CASSTQTGRDQPQHF. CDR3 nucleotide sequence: TGTGCCAGCAGCACTCAGACAGGGAGGGACCAGCCCCAGCATTTT.

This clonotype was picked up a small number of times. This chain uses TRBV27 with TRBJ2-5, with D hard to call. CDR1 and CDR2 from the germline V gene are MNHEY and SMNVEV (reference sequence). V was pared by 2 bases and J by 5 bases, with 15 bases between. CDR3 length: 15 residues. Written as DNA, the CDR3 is TGTGCCAGCAGTTTAGAGGCAGCCTTTCGGGAGACCCAGTACTTC. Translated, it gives CASSLEAAFRETQYF.